The 8 T cell receptor beta chains below all came from one sample that was sequenced in a study of T-cell reconstitution after alpha-beta-depleted transplantation in children (dated by TCRdb to about 2016). Libraries came from PCR. Sequencing was performed on an Illumina HiSeq 2500. TCR library preparation used molecular barcoding, with unique molecular identifiers applied to normalize quantification of the TCRbeta repertoire. The raw public data were reprocessed by TCRdb itself: fastp quality trimming at Q25, MiXCR clonotype calling, in-frame beta chains only. Every distinct CDR3 protein forms one entry, paired with its most common genes and DNA. In all, the sample holds roughly 24,000 distinct CDR3 sequences, and roughly a tenth of those were seen once. 23% of the sample rests with the top ten. Sequencing was performed on PBMCs from the stem cell graft donor, taken from the stem cell graft. These receptors all stem from a human donor who donated a stem cell graft to a child with chronic granulomatous disease.

There are many counts of this clonotype. The chain uses TRBV29-1 and TRBJ2-1; 14 nucleotides agree with TRBD2. The CDR3 has 14 amino acids. Germline CDR1 reads SQVTM; CDR2 reads ANQGSEA. V lost 4 bases and J lost 6; bases outside the gene matches: 2. The CDR3 loop is CSVGTSGRSNEQFF. In DNA, the CDR3 is TGCAGCGTTGGGACTAGCGGGAGGAGCAATGAGCAGTTCTTC.

This clonotype was seen repeatedly, ten times or more. J is TRBJ1-3 and V is TRBV5-5; D is unclear. Germline-derived CDR1 and CDR2 are SGHKS and YYEKEE (reference sequence). CDR3 size: 14 residues. V lost 1 base, J lost 4 bases, and 9 bases lay in between. The CDR3 spells CASSLPGSGNTIYF. The CDR3 region has the DNA TGTGCCAGCAGCTTGCCCGGGTCGGGAAACACCATATATTTT. The full variable domain, completed using reference TRBV5-5 and TRBJ1-3, is DAGVTQSPTHLIKTRGQQVTLRCSPISGHKSVSWYQQVLGQGPQFIFQYYEKEERGRGNFPDRFSARQFPNYSSELNVNALLLGDSALYLCASSLPGSGNTIYFGEGSWLTVV.

Many counts were recorded for this clonotype. The chain couples TRBV7-2 to TRBJ1-1, with no clear D. From germline, CDR1 is SGHTA and CDR2 FQGNSA. V lost 4 bases and J lost 4, with 22 bases in between. The CDR3 loop spans 17 amino acids. The CDR3 DNA reads TGTGCCAGCAGCTCCCGTACTACATACGGGCAGGCCACTGAAGCTTTCTTT. Translated, it gives CASSSRTTYGQATEAFF.

This clonotype was counted many times. V usage is TRBV20-1 and J usage is TRBJ2-1; 14 bases map to TRBD2. The germline gives CDR1 DFQATT, CDR2 SNEGSKA (reference sequence). The trim removed 1 base at V and 4 bases at J, leaving 6 bases unmatched. CDR3 length equals 17 residues. The CDR3 here is CSARGGTSGRRYNEQFF. CDR3 bases: TGCAGTGCTAGAGGAGGGACTAGCGGGAGAAGGTACAATGAGCAGTTCTTC.

This clonotype appeared many times. The chain links TRBV28 to TRBJ2-5, with TRBD1 matching over 7 bases. The CDR3 consists of 14 residues. J was trimmed by 6 bases and V by 6 bases; bases with no gene match: 10. Per germline, CDR1 MDHEN and CDR2 SYDVKM. For the CDR3, the DNA is TGTGCCAGCAGCTCTGACAGGGCCGGGAAGACCCAGTACTTC. Amino acids: CASSSDRAGKTQYF.

In this sample, this clonotype turned up many times. V usage is TRBV28 and J usage is TRBJ2-1; 8 bases map to TRBD2. Germline lookup yields CDR1 MDHEN and CDR2 SYDVKM. CDR3 length: 15 residues. V dropped 7 bases and J dropped 0; count of bases not matched to a gene: 5. CDR3 nucleotides: TGTGCCAGCACGCGGGGGGCAAGCTCCTACAATGAGCAGTTCTTC. Protein sequence: CASTRGASSYNEQFF.

This clonotype was seen repeatedly, ten times or more. The rearrangement links TRBV5-1 to TRBJ2-7; D assignment may be TRBD1 or TRBD2 (5 bases each). The CDR3 has 14 amino acids. Germline CDR1 SGHRS, CDR2 YFSETQ. V shed 4 bases and J shed 4 bases, with 15 bases lying between them. The CDR3 spells CASSGGRQLYEQYF. The CDR3 region has the DNA TGCGCCAGCAGCGGGGGACGGCAGCTTTACGAGCAGTACTTC. The whole variable domain, remainder taken from reference TRBV5-1 and TRBJ2-7, is KAGVTQTPRYLIKTRGQQVTLSCSPISGHRSVSWYQQTPGQGLQFLFEYFSETQRNKGNFPGRFSGRQFSNSRSEMNVSTLELGDSALYLCASSGGRQLYEQYFGPGTRLTVT.

Ten or more counts support this clonotype. The gene calls are TRBV27 and TRBJ1-1; a weak D match, TRBD1 (5 bases). This CDR3 region has 14 residues. Deletions cut 5 bases from V and 3 bases from J, with 13 bases between. The germline V gene encodes CDR1 MNHEY and CDR2 SMNVEV (reference sequence). The CDR3 DNA reads as TGTGCCAGCAGTCCTGGGCAGGGAGACACTGAAGCTTTCTTT. Protein: CASSPGQGDTEAFF.